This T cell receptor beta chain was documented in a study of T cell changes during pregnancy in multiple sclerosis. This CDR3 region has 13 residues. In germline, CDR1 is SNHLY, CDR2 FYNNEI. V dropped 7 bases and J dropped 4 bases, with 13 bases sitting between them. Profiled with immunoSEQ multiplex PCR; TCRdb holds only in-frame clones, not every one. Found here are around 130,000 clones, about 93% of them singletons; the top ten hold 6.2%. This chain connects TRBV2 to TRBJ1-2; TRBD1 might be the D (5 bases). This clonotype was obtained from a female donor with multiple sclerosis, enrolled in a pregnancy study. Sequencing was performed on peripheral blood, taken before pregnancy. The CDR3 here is CASMTGGSYGYTF. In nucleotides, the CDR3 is TGTGCCAGCATGACGGGGGGATCCTATGGCTACACCTTC.